This T cell receptor beta chain was recovered during a study of blood T cell repertoires in COVID-19. The CDR3 covers 14 residues. Germline assignment: CDR1 MNHEY and CDR2 SMNVEV (reference sequence). V was pared by 5 bases and J by 8 bases, with 18 bases between. Data came from immunoSEQ multiplex PCR; TCRdb stores just in-frame clones and leaves some out. This table holds hundreds of thousands of clones, around 87% found once. The chain recombines TRBV27 with TRBJ1-2, with D possibly TRBD1 on 6 matching bases. The sequenced sample was PBMCs or T cells enriched from blood (not recorded which). This receptor was identified in a woman aged 45-65 years who had recovered from COVID-19. The CDR3 sequence is CASSPWQGTGGYTF. The CDR3 nucleotides are TGTGCCAGCAGTCCATGGCAGGGGACGGGCGGCTACACCTTC.